This T cell receptor (beta chain) was captured by sequencing in a study of preoperative IRX-2 immunotherapy in early breast cancer. Sequencing was performed with immunoSEQ multiplex PCR; in TCRdb, only in-frame clones are kept and a portion is missing. The sample records 30,000 to 45,000 clones, approximately 85% being singletons. Treatment meaning: preoperative locoregional IRX-2 cytokine immunotherapy. Samples came from a phase Ib trial of preoperative locoregional IRX-2 cytokine immunotherapy. V lost 5 bases and J lost 5; bases outside the gene matches: 4. This CDR3 comprises 14 residues. Germline CDR1 KGHSH, CDR2 LQKENI. In this sample, this clone turned up a few times.

The specimen comprised lymph node tissue, sampled after IRX-2 immunotherapy. The source of this sequence is a human donor with breast cancer. The rearrangement joins TRBV18 to TRBJ1-5; 9 nucleotides match TRBD1. This chain's CDR3 is CASSGDREYQPQHF. The CDR3 DNA follows: TGTGCCAGCTCAGGGGACAGGGAATATCAGCCCCAGCATTTT.